This TCR beta chain stems from a study of a mutant IDH1 vaccine in newly diagnosed glioma (dated by TCRdb to the early 2020s). Some background on the complete study: Vaccination was initiated 4-6 weeks after radiotherapy alone, or concurrently with temozolomide cycles in the chemotherapy-containing groups. The 30 to 40 treated patients were 62.5% male and around 40% female, with a mean age of around 40 years. Before enrollment, patients had received standard therapy of radiotherapy alone, temozolomide alone, or radiochemotherapy with temozolomide; most received the combination. Visit V12 was the week-35 safety follow-up and visit V13 was the week-47 end of study. Peripheral blood was collected at six visits: V03 (baseline), V05, V07, V10, V12 and V13. For exploratory analyses, fewer than 30 treated patients had longitudinal TCRB deep sequencing done wherever samples were available.

What the authors observed across the whole study: PBMC samples for TCRB deep sequencing were selected based on availability. Vaccine-induced immune responses across multiple MHC alleles were detected in about 93% of patients. The authors stated that sample limitations prevented analyses of patient blood samples from being reproduced. No apparent relationship was observed between pseudoprogression and alterations in the top peripheral T cell clonotypes detected by TCRB sequencing.

The time point label corresponds to: week 35, safety follow-up. Each vaccine dose was 300 ug of a 20-mer mutant IDH1 peptide in Montanide, given subcutaneously with topical imiquimod. Patients received eight vaccinations in weeks 1, 3, 5, 7, 11, 15, 19 and 23, corresponding to visits V03 through V10. Newly diagnosed WHO grade 3 or 4 IDH1-mutant astrocytomas showing loss of nuclear ATRX were present in the donors. The samples were drawn from NOA16, a multicentre, single-arm, open-label phase I trial in Germany that tested a mutant IDH1 peptide vaccine in humans for the first time. Genomic DNA for TCRB sequencing was isolated from EDTA blood with the DNeasy Blood and Tissue Kit. As encoded in the germline V gene, CDR1 is LGHNA while CDR2 is YNFKEQ. Counted from cysteine to phenylalanine, this CDR3 has 15 amino acids. Only the CDR3 portion is preserved as DNA: 45 bases, with reading frame beginning at the first base. V and J are truncated by 0 bases and 3 bases respectively, leaving an intervening sequence of 12 bases.

Library prep was done by the immunoSEQ multiplex PCR assay. Rearranged TCR beta chain sequences were amplified with the hsTCRB Kit following the manufacturer's protocol. TCRB libraries were sequenced on an Illumina MiSeq. As for the authors' bioinformatics: Demultiplexing, trimming and gene mapping were performed with the kit vendor's proprietary platform. TCRdb took this table from immuneACCESS and kept in-frame rearrangements with V and J called. Such tables lack part of the clones; where checked against another copy, unresolved V genes explain under half of the gap, and the rest is unexplained. The V and J calls and clone size are taken from that table; D and trimming were inferred from the DNA. The sample includes tens of thousands of clones, with more than 75% observed a single time. The ten largest clones take up around 6% of the sample. This clone was seen once. What antigen it recognizes has not been identified. Base qualities are missing; no much larger clone stands one base away.

The specimen comprised PBMCs, sampled from a glioma patient whose treatment included an IDH1 peptide vaccine. The source is a woman aged 40 to 55 with glioma. The rearrangement joined TRBV4-2 to TRBJ2-7, and possibly TRBD2, on 5 matching bases. In nucleotides, the sequence is TGTGCCAGCAGCCAAGATGCGGAGGCCGACTACGAGCAGTACTTC. The resulting protein is CASSQDAEADYEQYF.